These 14 T cell receptor beta chains were sequenced from one sample in a study of cytomegalovirus exposure and HLA in healthy donors. Vbeta (60) and Jbeta (13) primers were used in the PCR. Using immunoSEQ multiplex PCR, the repertoire was profiled, and TCRdb retains in-frame clones only, with some absent. Recorded here are roughly 120,000 clones; the top ten clones represent more than 0.9%. The sample comprised PBMCs. Source of these receptors: a man younger than 30 in good health and CMV-seronegative.

This chain joins TRBV7-2 and TRBJ2-3, with 7 bases identical to TRBD2. The trim removed 2 bases at V and 4 bases at J, leaving 3 bases unmatched. This CDR3 has 14 residues. Germline values: CDR1 SGHTA, CDR2 FQGNSA. CDR3 residues: CASSLTSGADTQYF. The CDR3, as DNA: TGTGCCAGCAGCTTAACAAGCGGGGCAGATACGCAGTATTTT.

The chain links TRBV5-1 to TRBJ2-7; the match to TRBD1 covers 10 bases. V was clipped by 5 bases and J by 5 bases; unmatched bases: 4. The CDR3 runs to 13 residues. The germline V gene encodes CDR1 SGHRS and CDR2 YFSETQ. The DNA of the CDR3 is TGCGCCAGCAGTGGGACAGGGGACCACGAGCAGTACTTC. Translation gives CASSGTGDHEQYF.

The chain has TRBV4-1 and TRBJ1-5, with unresolved D. In germline, CDR1 is MGHRA, CDR2 YSYEKL. Deletions cut 2 bases from V and 2 bases from J, with 7 bases between. The CDR3 spans 14 residues. CDR3 bases: TGCGCCAGCAGCCAATCCGGGGGCAATCAGCCCCAGCATTTT. It is translated as CASSQSGGNQPQHF.

CDR3 amino acids: CASGGDTEAFF. For the CDR3, the DNA is TGTGCGTCGGGGGGCGACACTGAAGCTTTCTTT. J is TRBJ1-1 and V is TRBV18; D is perhaps TRBD1 (6 bases). The CDR3 is made up of 11 amino acids. Germline CDR1 reads KGHSH; CDR2 reads LQKENI.

The chain uses TRBV4-1 and TRBJ2-3, with 14 bases that match TRBD2. Germline assignment: CDR1 MGHRA and CDR2 YSYEKL. The CDR3 has 17 residues. V shed 4 bases, J shed 2 bases, and the junction held 5 bases outside the gene matches. The CDR3 loop is CASSRLAGGHFTDTQYF. The CDR3 DNA reads TGCGCCAGCAGCCGACTAGCGGGGGGGCATTTCACAGATACGCAGTATTTT.

The V call is TRBV6-5, the J call TRBJ1-5; 8 positions match TRBD1. This CDR3 comprises 13 residues. Losses at the gene ends were 6 bases for V and 4 bases for J; bases not matched to a gene: 2. Germline CDR1 reads MNHEY; CDR2 reads SVGAGI. DNA for the CDR3: TGTGCCAGCAGGGGGACAGGAAATCAGCCCCAGCATTTT. Translation gives CASRGTGNQPQHF.

V is TRBV10-3 and J is TRBJ2-2; maybe TRBD2 (6 bases). CDR1 is ENHRY, CDR2 SYGVKD, per germline. This CDR3 region has 14 residues. V gave up 8 bases and J gave up 1 base, with 11 bases separating them. As DNA, the CDR3 is TGTGCCATCGGTCAGCGGGTGAACACCGGGGAGCTGTTTTTT. Translating it yields CAIGQRVNTGELFF.

V is TRBV19 and J is TRBJ2-4; D call uncertain. The CDR3 has 12 amino acids. CDR1 and CDR2 from the germline V gene are LNHDA and SQIVND (reference sequence). With 6 bases removed from V and 3 bases from J, the gap between germline ends came to 6 bases. CDR3 nucleotides: TGTGCCAGTAGAACCGGCAAAAACATTCAGTACTTC. This sequence encodes CASRTGKNIQYF.

As DNA, the CDR3 is TGTGCCAGCAGTGGGTCGAAACTAGCGGGGAGCTCCTACAATGAGCAGTTCTTC. Its protein is CASSGSKLAGSSYNEQFF. The V and J genes are TRBV25-1 and TRBJ2-1; 10 positions agree with TRBD2. The CDR3 consists of 18 residues. The V and J ends lost 4 bases and 0 bases, in that order; junction bases with no gene match: 9. The V gene's germline CDR1 is MGHDK and CDR2 SYGVNS.

The genes are TRBV9 and TRBJ1-4; D call uncertain. The CDR3 has 15 amino acids. The germline V and J ends were trimmed by 0 bases and 7 bases, with 13 bases remaining between them. Germline lookup yields CDR1 SGDLS and CDR2 YYNGEE. The CDR3 region is CASSVGEGGGEKLFF. The CDR3 DNA reads as TGTGCCAGCAGCGTAGGGGAGGGAGGCGGTGAAAAACTGTTTTTT.

This rearrangement joins TRBV29-1 to TRBJ2-7, with 11 bases that match TRBD2. CDR3 length: 11 residues. Germline V CDR1 and CDR2: SQVTM, ANQGSEA. V trimming: 7 bases; J trimming: 6 bases; junction bases outside the gene matches: 2. CDR3 loop: CSAGTSGEQYF. For the CDR3, the DNA is TGCAGCGCCGGGACTAGCGGCGAGCAGTACTTC.

The chain combines TRBV27 with TRBJ2-1, with 9 bases matching TRBD1. Losses at the gene ends were 6 bases for V and 7 bases for J; bases not matched to a gene: 13. This CDR3 spans 16 amino acids. Germline V gene data show CDR1 as MNHEY and CDR2 as SMNVEV (reference sequence). CDR3 bases: TGTGCCAGCAGCCCGGACAGGGGATGGGATGGGAATGAGCAGTTCTTC. It yields the protein CASSPDRGWDGNEQFF.

CDR3 DNA: TGTGCCAGTAGTATACTAGCGGGAGTGGGCTACGAGCAGTACTTC. Translating it yields CASSILAGVGYEQYF. The rearrangement links TRBV19 to TRBJ2-7; 10 nucleotides match TRBD2. Per germline, CDR1 LNHDA and CDR2 SQIVND (reference sequence). The CDR3 totals 15 residues. Germline trimming cut 2 bases from V and 3 bases from J; bases unmatched to any gene: 4.

The chain's CDR3 is CASSLHPQLGRGFF. Written as DNA, the CDR3 is TGTGCCAGCAGCCTCCACCCCCAACTAGGTAGAGGGTTCTTC. The rearrangement links TRBV9 to TRBJ2-1, with D tentatively TRBD2 (5 bases). The germline V gene has CDR1 SGDLS and CDR2 YYNGEE. Trimming shortened V by 4 bases and J by 15 bases, and 23 bases separated the two germline ends. The CDR3 totals 14 residues.